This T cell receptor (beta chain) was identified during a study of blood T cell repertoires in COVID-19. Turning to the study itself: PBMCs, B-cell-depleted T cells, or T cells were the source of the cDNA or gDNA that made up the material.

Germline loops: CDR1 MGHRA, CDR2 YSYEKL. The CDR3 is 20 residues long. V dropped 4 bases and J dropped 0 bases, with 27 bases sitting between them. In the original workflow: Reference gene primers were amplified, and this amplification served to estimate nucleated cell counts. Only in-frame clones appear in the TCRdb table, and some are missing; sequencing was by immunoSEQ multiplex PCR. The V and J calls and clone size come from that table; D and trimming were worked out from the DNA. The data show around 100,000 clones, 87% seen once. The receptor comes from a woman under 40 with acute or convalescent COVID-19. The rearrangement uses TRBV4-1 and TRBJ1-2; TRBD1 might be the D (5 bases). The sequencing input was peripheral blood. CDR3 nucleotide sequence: TGCGCCAGCAGCCCACTCGTCGTCAGGGTAAAGGCCTCCTCTAACTATGGCTACACCTTC. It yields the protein CASSPLVVRVKASSNYGYTF.